The rows below give T cell receptor beta chains drawn from one sample of a study of shared clonotypes between healthy human individuals. Profiled with immunoSEQ multiplex PCR; TCRdb holds only in-frame clones, not every one. The repertoire includes roughly 2,000,000 clones, approximately 94% of them detected once, and more than 0.9% sits in the top ten. Specimen: naive CD8+ T cells sorted from blood. Source of these receptors: a young man in good health. Both conserved end residues are part of each CDR3. A D gene is named only where the DNA matches it firmly. Some rows mark clone size as missing; the rest say once, few, many or name a class of expanded clone.

D gene: TRBD2; V gene: TRBV4-3; J gene: TRBJ2-1; clone size: NA; CDR3 protein: CASSWIAGDNEQFF; CDR3 DNA: TGCGCCAGCAGCTGGATAGCGGGAGACAATGAGCAGTTCTTC
D gene: TRBD2; V gene: TRBV5-6; J gene: TRBJ2-7; clone size: NA; CDR3 protein: CASSGDLTSGMTYEQYF; CDR3 DNA: TGTGCCAGCAGCGGGGACCTGACTAGCGGGATGACTTACGAGCAGTACTTC
D gene: NA; V gene: TRBV6-1; J gene: TRBJ1-2; clone size: few; CDR3 protein: CASRIKPDSRYGYTF; CDR3 DNA: TGTGCCAGCAGGATCAAGCCGGACAGTAGGTATGGCTACACCTTC
D gene: TRBD1; V gene: TRBV19; J gene: TRBJ2-7; clone size: NA; CDR3 protein: CATSNLQGASYEQYF; CDR3 DNA: TGTGCCACGTCGAATTTGCAGGGGGCTTCCTACGAGCAGTACTTC
D gene: NA; V gene: TRBV7-9; J gene: TRBJ2-7; clone size: NA; CDR3 protein: CASTPPVGGQAEQYF; CDR3 DNA: TGTGCCAGCACCCCACCGGTTGGGGGGCAGGCCGAGCAGTACTTC
D gene: NA; V gene: TRBV2; J gene: TRBJ2-3; clone size: once; CDR3 protein: CASSEGDASTDTQYF; CDR3 DNA: TGTGCCAGCAGTGAGGGCGACGCTAGCACAGATACGCAGTATTTT
D gene: NA; V gene: TRBV4-1; J gene: TRBJ2-1; clone size: NA; CDR3 protein: CASSPREDNEQFF; CDR3 DNA: TGCGCCAGCAGCCCCAGGGAGGACAATGAGCAGTTCTTC
D gene: NA; V gene: TRBV6-5; J gene: TRBJ2-2; clone size: NA; CDR3 protein: CASSYSRAAGELFF; CDR3 DNA: TGTGCCAGCAGTTACTCCCGGGCCGCCGGGGAGCTGTTTTTT
D gene: NA; V gene: TRBV6-5; J gene: TRBJ2-7; clone size: once; CDR3 protein: CASCWGHGNYEQYF; CDR3 DNA: TGTGCCAGTTGCTGGGGACACGGGAACTACGAGCAGTACTTC
D gene: TRBD1; V gene: TRBV19; J gene: TRBJ2-1; clone size: NA; CDR3 protein: CASSGWTGWNEQFF; CDR3 DNA: TGTGCCAGTAGTGGCTGGACAGGGTGGAATGAGCAGTTCTTC
D gene: NA; V gene: TRBV29-1; J gene: TRBJ2-3; clone size: NA; CDR3 protein: CSVEGPGATDTQYF; CDR3 DNA: TGCAGCGTTGAAGGCCCGGGGGCAACGGATACGCAGTATTTT
D gene: NA; V gene: TRBV30; J gene: TRBJ1-2; clone size: NA; CDR3 protein: CAWSVSGGYTF; CDR3 DNA: TGTGCCTGGAGTGTATCGGGAGGCTACACCTTC
D gene: NA; V gene: TRBV5-1; J gene: TRBJ2-1; clone size: NA; CDR3 protein: CASSLWDKYEQFF; CDR3 DNA: TGCGCCAGCAGCTTGTGGGACAAATATGAGCAGTTCTTC
D gene: TRBD1; V gene: TRBV9; J gene: TRBJ1-2; clone size: NA; CDR3 protein: CASSVATIGHTGEDYGYTF; CDR3 DNA: TGTGCCAGCAGCGTAGCTACAATAGGCCACACAGGGGAAGACTATGGCTACACCTTC
D gene: TRBD2; V gene: TRBV30; J gene: TRBJ2-7; clone size: NA; CDR3 protein: CAWSVLAGGNEQYF; CDR3 DNA: TGTGCCTGGAGTGTACTAGCGGGAGGGAACGAGCAGTACTTC
D gene: NA; V gene: TRBV7-9; J gene: TRBJ2-2; clone size: NA; CDR3 protein: CASSEWGNGELFF; CDR3 DNA: TGTGCCAGCAGCGAATGGGGTAACGGGGAGCTGTTTTTT
D gene: TRBD1; V gene: TRBV5-4; J gene: TRBJ2-3; clone size: NA; CDR3 protein: CASSLAGTGLDTQYF; CDR3 DNA: TGTGCCAGCAGCTTGGCCGGGACAGGGTTGGATACGCAGTATTTT
D gene: NA; V gene: TRBV4-1; J gene: TRBJ2-3; clone size: NA; CDR3 protein: CASSQGLFTDTQYF; CDR3 DNA: TGCGCCAGCAGCCAAGGACTCTTCACAGATACGCAGTATTTT
D gene: NA; V gene: TRBV5-6; J gene: TRBJ1-2; clone size: NA; CDR3 protein: CASTYGLGYGYTF; CDR3 DNA: TGTGCCAGCACCTACGGACTGGGATACGGCTACACCTTC
D gene: TRBD2; V gene: TRBV7-9; J gene: TRBJ2-5; clone size: once; CDR3 protein: CASSLSAGGGETQYF; CDR3 DNA: TGTGCCAGCAGCTTATCGGCGGGAGGGGGGGAGACCCAGTACTTC